Listed below are T cell receptor beta chains from one sample, sequenced in a study of PD-L1 blockade in urothelial cancer. TCRdb's table, derived via immunoSEQ multiplex PCR, lists solely in-frame clones and lacks some. The table lists 40,000 to 60,000 clones, about 80% of them singletons, with approximately 2.9% in the top ten. Sequenced here: PBMCs, sampled around atezolizumab (anti-PD-L1) treatment. Receptors originate from a man in his sixties or seventies with urothelial cancer. The CDR3 runs from the conserved cysteine through the conserved F or W. D genes are given only for firm matches. The size of a clone is reported for some rows only, either as once, few or many, or as a class for expanded clones.

D: .; size: .; J: TRBJ1-1; V: TRBV30; DNA: TGTGCCTGGAGTGTACGTGTTGTCTACAGGCCGAACACTGAAGCTTTCTTT; CDR3: CAWSVRVVYRPNTEAFF
D: TRBD1; size: .; J: TRBJ2-3; V: TRBV18; DNA: TGTGCCAGCTCAGACAGGGGGACAGATACGCAGTATTTT; CDR3: CASSDRGTDTQYF
D: .; size: .; J: TRBJ1-5; V: TRBV7-9; DNA: TGTGCCAGCAGCTTTCAAGGGAGCCAGCCCCAGCATTTT; CDR3: CASSFQGSQPQHF
D: TRBD2; size: .; J: TRBJ2-5; V: TRBV5-4; DNA: TGTGCCAGCAGCTTACCGGGGGGGCGCGAGACCCAGTACTTC; CDR3: CASSLPGGRETQYF
D: .; size: .; J: TRBJ1-2; V: TRBV27; DNA: TGTGCCAGCAGTTTATCTTCCTCGAGGGTATATGGCTACACCTTC; CDR3: CASSLSSSRVYGYTF
D: .; size: .; J: TRBJ1-3; V: TRBV29-1; DNA: TGCAGCGTGGACAGCGGTGGAAACACCATATATTTT; CDR3: CSVDSGGNTIYF
D: TRBD1; size: .; J: TRBJ2-7; V: TRBV7-6; DNA: TGTGCCAGCAGCGGATGGGACAGCGACTCGTACGAGCAGTACTTC; CDR3: CASSGWDSDSYEQYF
D: .; size: .; J: TRBJ2-5; V: TRBV6-5; DNA: TGTGCCAGCAGTTACTCTGGCGGGATTCAAGAGACCCAGTACTTC; CDR3: CASSYSGGIQETQYF
D: TRBD1; size: .; J: TRBJ2-7; V: TRBV5-1; DNA: TGCGCCAGCAGAGTGTCAGGGGGCTACGAGCAGTACTTC; CDR3: CASRVSGGYEQYF
D: .; size: .; J: TRBJ2-7; V: TRBV6-1; DNA: TGTGCCAGCACATTGAGAAACCACCAGTACTTC; CDR3: CASTLRNHQYF
D: .; size: .; J: TRBJ1-6; V: TRBV19; DNA: TGTGCCAGTAGTACCGGACAGACAGATAATTCACCCCTCCACTTT; CDR3: CASSTGQTDNSPLHF
D: TRBD2; size: .; J: TRBJ2-3; V: TRBV28; DNA: TGTGCCAGCAGTTCCATAGCGGGAGGTAGAGATACGCAGTATTTT; CDR3: CASSSIAGGRDTQYF
D: .; size: .; J: TRBJ1-4; V: TRBV4-3; DNA: TGCGCCAGCAGCCGACCGGGGGATGAAAAACTGTTTTTT; CDR3: CASSRPGDEKLFF
D: .; size: .; J: TRBJ1-2; V: TRBV30; DNA: TGTGCCTGGAGTACCAATGTTGGGCCGAGAGGCTACACCTTC; CDR3: CAWSTNVGPRGYTF
D: TRBD1; size: .; J: TRBJ1-5; V: TRBV27; DNA: TGTGCCAGCAGGGCCGGGACAGGGATAAGCAATCAGCCCCAGCATTTT; CDR3: CASRAGTGISNQPQHF
D: TRBD2; size: .; J: TRBJ2-2; V: TRBV10-3; DNA: TGTGCCATCAGTGGGGGACTAGCGGGAGGGCCCGGGGAGCTGTTTTTT; CDR3: CAISGGLAGGPGELFF
D: .; size: .; J: TRBJ1-1; V: TRBV19; DNA: TGTGCCAGTAGACGAGGGCAGAACACTGAAGCTTTCTTT; CDR3: CASRRGQNTEAFF
D: .; size: .; J: TRBJ2-5; V: TRBV19; DNA: TGTGCCAGTAGTAGGACAGTTCAAGAGACCCAGTACTTC; CDR3: CASSRTVQETQYF
D: .; size: once; J: TRBJ2-2; V: TRBV7-8; DNA: TGTGCCAGCAGGGTTACAGGGTTGAACACCGGGGAGCTGTTTTTT; CDR3: CASRVTGLNTGELFF
D: .; size: .; J: TRBJ1-4; V: TRBV28; DNA: TGTGCCAGCTCATCAGGAGGCACTAATGAAAAACTGTTTTTT; CDR3: CASSSGGTNEKLFF
D: .; size: .; J: TRBJ1-2; V: TRBV5-4; DNA: TGTGCCAGCAGCGGGGGGGACGGGAACTATGGCTACACCTTC; CDR3: CASSGGDGNYGYTF
D: .; size: once; J: TRBJ1-4; V: TRBV28; DNA: TGTGCCAGCAGTTTACAGGGAGGGGATGAAAAACTGTTTTTT; CDR3: CASSLQGGDEKLFF
D: TRBD2; size: .; J: TRBJ2-7; V: TRBV7-9; DNA: TGTGCCAGCAGCCCTAGCGGGGACCACCTGGGAGAGCAGTACTTC; CDR3: CASSPSGDHLGEQYF
D: .; size: .; J: TRBJ1-4; V: TRBV28; DNA: TGTGCCAGCAGTTTCACTTTACTCTTTAAGCGCGAAAAACTGTTTTTT; CDR3: CASSFTLLFKREKLFF
D: TRBD1; size: .; J: TRBJ2-7; V: TRBV4-1; DNA: TGCGCCAGCAGCCAATCGCCCGGGACAGGCTCCTACGAGCAGTACTTC; CDR3: CASSQSPGTGSYEQYF
D: TRBD2; size: .; J: TRBJ2-7; V: TRBV30; DNA: TGTGCCTGGAGTACCAGCGGGGCGGCCGAGCAGTACTTC; CDR3: CAWSTSGAAEQYF
D: .; size: .; J: TRBJ2-1; V: TRBV6-1; DNA: TGTGCCAGCAGTCAGGCCCGGTCCTACAATGAGCAGTTCTTC; CDR3: CASSQARSYNEQFF
D: .; size: .; J: TRBJ2-7; V: TRBV2; DNA: TGTGCCTTCCGGGCCCACGGAGGCGAGCAGTACTTC; CDR3: CAFRAHGGEQYF
D: .; size: .; J: TRBJ2-3; V: TRBV7-9; DNA: TGTGCCAGCAGCATCACAGAGGGGGACACAGATACGCAGTATTTT; CDR3: CASSITEGDTDTQYF
D: TRBD2; size: .; J: TRBJ2-3; V: TRBV19; DNA: TGTGCCAGTAGTACAGGACTAGCGGGACTGTTTAGCACAGATACGCAGTATTTT; CDR3: CASSTGLAGLFSTDTQYF
D: .; size: .; J: TRBJ1-6; V: TRBV21-1; DNA: TGTGCCAGCAGCCTAAAGGGGCAGGGAAGACATTCACCCCTCCACTTT; CDR3: CASSLKGQGRHSPLHF
D: .; size: few; J: TRBJ2-2; V: TRBV29-1; DNA: TGCAGCGTTGATACGGGTCGGCTTGGATCGGCCGGGGAGCTGTTTTTT; CDR3: CSVDTGRLGSAGELFF
D: TRBD1; size: .; J: TRBJ2-1; V: TRBV7-9; DNA: TGTGCCAGCAGCGTCACAGGGGCGGGCCATGAGCAGTTCTTC; CDR3: CASSVTGAGHEQFF
D: TRBD1; size: .; J: TRBJ1-1; V: TRBV13; DNA: TGTGCCAGCAGCTTAACGGGACAGACTTATGACACTGAAGCTTTCTTT; CDR3: CASSLTGQTYDTEAFF
D: .; size: .; J: TRBJ2-1; V: TRBV7-3; DNA: TGTGCCAGCAGCCGCGGGGACGTTTACAATGAGCAGTTCTTC; CDR3: CASSRGDVYNEQFF
D: TRBD1; size: .; J: TRBJ1-2; V: TRBV6-5; DNA: TGTGCCAGCAGAACCGGGACAGGGGTTCGTGGCTACACCTTC; CDR3: CASRTGTGVRGYTF
D: TRBD2; size: .; J: TRBJ2-3; V: TRBV4-2; DNA: TGTGCCAGCAGCCAAGCCAGCGGGGGCCACCTAGATACGCAGTATTTT; CDR3: CASSQASGGHLDTQYF
D: .; size: .; J: TRBJ2-5; V: TRBV28; DNA: TGTGCCAGCTCGGACTTCCAAGTCCTTGAAGAGACCCAGTACTTC; CDR3: CASSDFQVLEETQYF
D: TRBD1; size: .; J: TRBJ1-5; V: TRBV19; DNA: TGTGCCAGTAGTAACCCACTGACAGGGGGCAATCAGCCCCAGCATTTT; CDR3: CASSNPLTGGNQPQHF
D: .; size: .; J: TRBJ1-4; V: TRBV5-1; DNA: TGCGCCAGCAGCTTGGGTCTAGGGGGTGAAAAACTGTTTTTT; CDR3: CASSLGLGGEKLFF
D: TRBD2; size: .; J: TRBJ2-3; V: TRBV9; DNA: TGTGCCAGCAGCGTACCTCAGCGGGGGGCAAACACAGATACGCAGTATTTT; CDR3: CASSVPQRGANTDTQYF